This T cell receptor (beta chain) is from a study of blood T cell repertoires in COVID-19. Profiling relied on immunoSEQ multiplex PCR, and the TCRdb table lists in-frame clones only, not all of them. The top ten hold roughly 0.6% of the sample, which has 150,000 to 160,000 clones, around 85% seen once. Seattle researchers signed up patients amid active infection and tracked them longitudinally. This CDR3 region has 18 residues. Germline assignment: CDR1 SGHDN and CDR2 FVKESK. V was pared by 2 bases and J by 8 bases, with 15 bases of the junction left unmatched. Sequencing used peripheral blood. This chain connects TRBV14 to TRBJ1-4; 9 bases line up with TRBD1. The sequence was collected from a man in his fifties or sixties with COVID-19, enrolled during active disease. The DNA of the CDR3 is TGTGCCAGCAGCCAACAAGGGAGGGTCGGGACAGGGAAGGAAAAACTGTTTTTT. Translated, it gives CASSQQGRVGTGKEKLFF.